The 27 T cell receptor beta chains below come from one sample, sequenced in a study of cytomegalovirus exposure and HLA in healthy donors. The PCR employed 60 Vbeta primers together with 13 Jbeta primers. Repertoires were generated with immunoSEQ multiplex PCR, while TCRdb's copy carries only in-frame clones and drops some. The table lists over 200,000 clones, 70% to 85% of them singletons. Source material: PBMCs. The receptor set was obtained from a woman aged 40 to 50 in good health and CMV-seronegative.

This rearrangement joins TRBV7-2 to TRBJ2-7; possible D gene TRBD2, 5 bases. V was clipped by 5 bases and J by 0 bases, with 14 bases between them. Germline lookup yields CDR1 SGHTA and CDR2 FQGNSA. The CDR3 consists of 15 residues. In DNA, the CDR3 is TGTGCCAGCAGCCACCAGGACGGGGTCTCCTACGAGCAGTACTTC. Amino acids: CASSHQDGVSYEQYF.

The chain couples TRBV7-9 to TRBJ1-5; D might be TRBD1 (6 bases). Germline-derived CDR1 and CDR2 are SEHNR and FQNEAQ (reference sequence). Trimming shortened V by 5 bases and J by 6 bases, and 17 bases separated the two germline ends. This CDR3 comprises 15 residues. DNA of the CDR3: TGTGCCAGCAGCCCCAGGGGACACGAGGGTCAGCCCCAGCATTTT. Translated, it gives CASSPRGHEGQPQHF.

V gene TRBV15 combines with J gene TRBJ1-1; D is unclear. The CDR3 runs 12 residues. V was shortened by 0 bases and J by 12 bases, with 11 bases between the two germline ends. In germline, CDR1 is LNHNV, CDR2 YYDKDF (reference sequence). This CDR3 reads CATSRDFSNPFF. In DNA, the CDR3 is TGTGCCACCAGCAGAGATTTTAGTAACCCTTTCTTT.

This chain links TRBV10-1 with TRBJ1-1; no reliable D call. The V end lost 2 bases, the J end lost 1 base, and 23 bases lay between the germline ends. The CDR3 is 19 residues long. Germline V gene lookup returns CDR1 WNHNN and CDR2 SYGVQD (reference sequence). In DNA, the CDR3 is TGCGCCAGCAGTGAGGCCCCGCCGGGGAGTACGATCGGGAACACTGAAGCTTTCTTT. Translated: CASSEAPPGSTIGNTEAFF.

V gene TRBV7-2 combines with J gene TRBJ1-5; D is uncertain. The CDR3 is 14 residues long. CDR1 and CDR2 from the germline V gene are SGHTA and FQGNSA. Trimming took off 2 bases at V and 1 base at J, with 6 bases between the two ends. CDR3: CASSLTDSNQPQHF. CDR3 coding DNA: TGTGCCAGCAGCTTAACAGACAGCAATCAGCCCCAGCATTTT.

The chain combines TRBV18 with TRBJ1-1; TRBD1 is a possible D gene (5 bases). V was clipped by 2 bases and J by 5 bases, with 21 bases between them. Germline-derived CDR1 and CDR2 are KGHSH and LQKENI. The CDR3 contains 17 residues. CDR3: CASSPSDVGGDVTEAFF. The DNA for the CDR3 is TGTGCCAGCTCACCAAGTGATGTGGGGGGTGATGTTACTGAAGCTTTCTTT.

This chain links TRBV5-1 with TRBJ2-3; D may be TRBD1 (6 bases). Trimming stripped 3 bases from V and 6 bases from J, with 17 bases between. The CDR3 covers 15 residues. Germline CDR1 and CDR2: SGHRS and YFSETQ. The CDR3 bases are TGCGCCAGCAGCTCGGACAGACCAATTGGTGATACGCAGTATTTT. Its translation is CASSSDRPIGDTQYF.

The V gene is TRBV29-1, the J gene TRBJ1-3; D is ambiguous. V dropped 7 bases and J dropped 6 bases, with 10 bases sitting between them. Germline CDR1 reads SQVTM; CDR2 reads ANQGSEA. The length of the CDR3 is 11 residues. CDR3 nucleotide sequence: TGCAGCGGACGGGGAGAAAACACCATATATTTT. Protein product: CSGRGENTIYF.

The V gene is TRBV5-1, the J gene TRBJ1-6; no clear D gene. V lost 0 bases and J 6 bases, leaving 16 bases between the germline ends. Germline CDR1 reads SGHRS; CDR2 reads YFSETQ. The CDR3 covers 17 residues. CDR3 sequence reads: CASSLDREALPNSPLHF. The DNA for the CDR3 is TGCGCCAGCAGCTTGGACCGCGAGGCGCTACCTAATTCACCCCTCCACTTT.

The chain combines TRBV30 with TRBJ1-1; 10 bases align to TRBD1. CDR1 and CDR2 from the germline V gene are GTSNPN and SVGIG (reference sequence). V lost 3 bases and J lost 8; bases outside the gene matches: 6. The CDR3 runs to 13 residues. CDR3 bases: TGTGCCTGGAGCCGGGACAGGGGCTCCGAAGCTTTCTTT. This gives the protein CAWSRDRGSEAFF.

The chain couples TRBV25-1 to TRBJ1-6; D may be TRBD1 (5 bases). The germline V gene has CDR1 MGHDK and CDR2 SYGVNS. Trimming removed 4 bases at V and 0 bases at J, with 16 bases between. This CDR3 region has 18 residues. As DNA, the CDR3 is TGTGCCAGCAGTGGATCTCAGGGATCCCACTCCTATAATTCACCCCTCCACTTT. Residues: CASSGSQGSHSYNSPLHF. The full variable domain, completed using reference TRBV25-1 and TRBJ1-6, is EADIYQTPRYLVIGTGKKITLECSQTMGHDKMYWYQQDPGMELHLIHYSYGVNSTEKGDLSSESTVSRIRTEHFPLTLESARPSHTSQYLCASSGSQGSHSYNSPLHFGNGTRLTVT.

J is TRBJ1-2 and V is TRBV2; TRBD1 aligns across 7 bases. This CDR3 comprises 12 residues. The junction had 4 bases not matched to a gene; V was cut back by 10 bases and J by 2 bases. CDR1 is SNHLY, CDR2 FYNNEI, per germline. CDR3 loop: CAIGTENYGYTF. As DNA, the CDR3 is TGTGCCATCGGGACAGAAAACTATGGCTACACCTTC.

V gene TRBV11-3 combines with J gene TRBJ1-6; TRBD1 aligns across 8 bases. The CDR3 runs to 15 residues. J gave up 14 bases and V 4 bases, and 13 bases lay outside the gene matches. CDR1 and CDR2 from the germline V gene are SGHNT and YENEEA. CDR3 residues: CASSSTGRGRITLHF. CDR3 DNA sequence: TGTGCCAGCAGCTCGACTGGCAGGGGGCGCATAACCCTCCACTTT.

In this sample, this clone turned up once. This chain uses TRBV28 with TRBJ2-7; 10 positions agree with TRBD1. CDR1 and CDR2 (germline): MDHEN, SYDVKM. The CDR3 covers 13 residues. Unmatched junction bases numbered 6, after V lost 10 bases and J lost 3 bases. The DNA for the CDR3 is TGTGCCATCGCGACAGGGGGCTTCTACGAGCAGTACTTC. The encoded protein is CAIATGGFYEQYF.

The chain is built from TRBV27 and TRBJ1-1, with D perhaps matching TRBD1 (6 bases). Germline V CDR1 and CDR2: MNHEY, SMNVEV (reference sequence). Deletions cut 2 bases from V and 6 bases from J, with 10 bases between. This CDR3 region has 13 residues. CDR3 sequence reads: CASSLQGGPEAFF. CDR3 nucleotides: TGTGCCAGCAGTTTACAAGGGGGACCTGAAGCTTTCTTT.

The V call is TRBV7-9, the J call TRBJ1-2; 9 bases agree with TRBD1. The length of the CDR3 is 13 residues. Germline assignment: CDR1 SEHNR and CDR2 FQNEAQ (reference sequence). The junction had 5 bases not matched to a gene; V was cut back by 5 bases and J by 7 bases. The CDR3 reads CASSKTGGIGYTF. In nucleotides, the CDR3 is TGTGCCAGCAGCAAAACAGGGGGCATTGGCTACACCTTC.

In this sample, this clone turned up once. The J gene is TRBJ2-7, the V gene TRBV30, with D possibly TRBD2 on 6 matching bases. The CDR3 contains 11 residues. Per the germline V gene, CDR1 is GTSNPN and CDR2 is SVGIG (reference sequence). Trimming cost V 5 bases and J 6 bases, with 11 bases left between them. DNA of the CDR3: TGTGCCTGGGACCTCGGGGGCGAGCAGTACTTC. Residues: CAWDLGGEQYF.

This rearrangement joins TRBV5-1 to TRBJ1-1; D is perhaps TRBD1 (5 bases). Germline lookup yields CDR1 SGHRS and CDR2 YFSETQ. The CDR3 sequence is 14 residues long. Between the trimmed V and J ends, which lost 4 bases and 0 bases, there was a span of 10 bases. CDR3 DNA sequence: TGCGCCAGCAGCCCCGGACACCTGAACACTGAAGCTTTCTTT. Translation gives CASSPGHLNTEAFF. Based on the CDR3 plus reference TRBV5-1 and TRBJ1-1, the full variable domain is KAGVTQTPRYLIKTRGQQVTLSCSPISGHRSVSWYQQTPGQGLQFLFEYFSETQRNKGNFPGRFSGRQFSNSRSEMNVSTLELGDSALYLCASSPGHLNTEAFFGQGTRLTVV.

The chain is built from TRBV9 and TRBJ2-7; 7 bases agree with TRBD2. Germline values: CDR1 SGDLS, CDR2 YYNGEE. This CDR3 is 14 amino acids long. Trimming at V came to 0 bases and at J to 6 bases, leaving 6 bases not matched to a gene. The CDR3 DNA sequence: TGTGCCAGCAGCGTAGCTCCTAGCGGTAGCGAGCAGTACTTC. Translated, it gives CASSVAPSGSEQYF.

This chain joins TRBV7-2 and TRBJ1-1, with 8 nucleotides matching TRBD1. CDR3 length equals 19 residues. CDR1 is SGHTA, CDR2 FQGNSA, per germline. Losses at the gene ends were 2 bases for V and 8 bases for J; bases not matched to a gene: 22. CDR3 DNA: TGTGCCAGCAGCTTAAGTAGGCCCAGCAGGGGGCGCGGATTATCGGAAGCTTTCTTT. Protein sequence: CASSLSRPSRGRGLSEAFF. Based on the CDR3 plus reference TRBV7-2 and TRBJ1-1, the full variable domain is GAGVSQSPSNKVTEKGKDVELRCDPISGHTALYWYRQSLGQGLEFLIYFQGNSAPDKSGLPSDRFSAERTGGSVSTLTIQRTQQEDSAVYLCASSLSRPSRGRGLSEAFFGQGTRLTVV.

The V and J genes are TRBV21-1 and TRBJ1-1. TRBV21-1 is labeled a pseudogene. The CDR3 length is 14 residues. DNA of the CDR3: TGTGCCAGCACCGGGGACTTCAGGAACACTGAAGCTTTCTTT. This gives the protein CASTGDFRNTEAFF.

The CDR3 DNA follows: TGTGCCAGCAGCTTGTTAGATCAGCCCCAGCATTTT. Its translation is CASSLLDQPQHF. J is TRBJ1-5 and V is TRBV5-8; D unclear. The ends were cut back, 1 base at V and 5 bases at J, with 4 bases in the middle. This CDR3 has 12 residues. CDR1 SGHTS and CDR2 YDEGEE come from the germline V gene.

This sequence joins TRBV5-1 and TRBJ1-2; 7 bases agree with TRBD1. Germline lookup yields CDR1 SGHRS and CDR2 YFSETQ. This CDR3 is 15 amino acids long. V gave up 3 bases and J gave up 3 bases; unmatched junction bases: 8. As DNA, the CDR3 is TGCGCCAGCAGCTCCCGACAGGGCACTGACTATGGCTACACCTTC. The encoded protein is CASSSRQGTDYGYTF.

A note on this clone: At one boundary the junction diverges from the germline segment, which might be a read error. The V and J genes are TRBV29-1 and TRBJ2-5, with a tentative D call TRBD2 (6 bases). Germline V gene lookup returns CDR1 SQVTM and CDR2 ANQGSEA. This CDR3 has 12 residues. The DNA of the CDR3 is TGCAGCGTTCGACTAGGGCAAGGGACCCAGTACTTC. Translated, it gives CSVRLGQGTQYF.

The chain has TRBV9 and TRBJ2-3, with 7 bases identical to TRBD2. CDR1 and CDR2 from the germline V gene are SGDLS and YYNGEE. V lost 5 bases and J lost 4; bases outside the gene matches: 13. This CDR3 is 16 amino acids long. CDR3 sequence reads: CASSWGGTPSPDTQYF. Written as DNA, the CDR3 is TGTGCCAGCAGTTGGGGGGGGACTCCCTCCCCAGATACGCAGTATTTT. The full variable domain, with the rest looked up from reference TRBV9 and TRBJ2-3, is DSGVTQTPKHLITATGQRVTLRCSPRSGDLSVYWYQQSLDQGLQFLIQYYNGEERAKGNILERFSAQQFPDLHSELNLSSLELGDSALYFCASSWGGTPSPDTQYFGPGTRLTVL.

V gene TRBV20-1 combines with J gene TRBJ1-2; D remains ambiguous. The V gene's germline CDR1 is DFQATT and CDR2 SNEGSKA (reference sequence). This CDR3 spans 11 amino acids. DNA of the CDR3: TGCAGATTAGGCCGAGTCGGGGGCTACACCTTC. Translated, it gives CRLGRVGGYTF.

This clone has a single count. For the CDR3, the DNA is TGTGCCAGCAGCTTAGGAGTAGTGGGGGGGACCGGGGAGCTGTTTTTT. It translates to CASSLGVVGGTGELFF. The rearrangement links TRBV11-2 to TRBJ2-2; 7 nucleotides line up with TRBD2. Unmatched junction bases numbered 7, after V lost 1 base and J lost 5 bases. There are 16 residues in the CDR3. Germline assignment: CDR1 SGHAT and CDR2 FQNNGV.